What follows are 3 T cell receptor beta chains derived from one specimen sequenced in a study of T cell repertoires in cytomegalovirus infection. From the reads, TCRdb called clonotypes with MiXCR, one entry per CDR3 protein. The sample comprises about 260,000 distinct CDR3 sequences, approximately 14% of which are singletons, and roughly 9.7% rests with the top ten. Sequenced: PBMCs. The receptors shown here come from a human donor in good health (CMV status not recorded). Some clones in this sample may be carry-over from other donors' samples.

The chain carries TRBV20-1 and TRBJ1-4, with D perhaps TRBD1 (5 bases). Germline CDR1 and CDR2: DFQATT and SNEGSKA (reference sequence). The ends were cut back, 1 base at V and 8 bases at J, with 8 bases in the middle. This CDR3 spans 12 amino acids. CDR3 amino acids: CSARVGTEKLFF. The CDR3 nucleotides are TGCAGTGCTAGAGTAGGGACCGAAAAACTGTTTTTT.

The chain couples TRBV5-1 to TRBJ1-6; 7 bases are a match to TRBD1. The trim removed 7 bases at V and 7 bases at J, leaving 5 bases unmatched. The CDR3 totals 13 residues. The germline gives CDR1 SGHRS, CDR2 YFSETQ. Written as DNA, the CDR3 is TGCGCCAGCTACCGGGACAGCAATTCACCCCTCCACTTT. Amino acids: CASYRDSNSPLHF.

This clonotype was seen a few times. The gene calls are TRBV2 and TRBJ2-1; 7 nucleotides align to TRBD2. With 5 bases clipped from V and 9 bases from J, the junction kept 13 bases outside the gene matches. The CDR3 runs 15 residues. Germline assignment: CDR1 SNHLY and CDR2 FYNNEI. The CDR3 DNA is TGTGCCAGCAGTAGGACACCCAGGACTAGTTCTGAGCAGTTCTTC. It translates to CASSRTPRTSSEQFF.